The clone carrying this T cell receptor (beta chain) was seen many times. Its matching antigen is unknown. This CDR3 comprises 14 residues. Germline CDR1 is MNHEY and CDR2 is SVGEGT. V lost 4 bases and J lost 6, with 16 bases in between. Quantitative molecular-barcoded 5'-RACE generated the TCR beta libraries. TCRdb passed the 5' RACE reads through MiXCR, listing each CDR3 protein once. The sample yields under 300,000 distinct CDR3 sequences, 9.5% to 12% seen once. This entry comes from a study of CD8 T cells in ankylosing spondylitis. Whole-study results and caveats: A motif of 7 to 9 highly homologous TCR beta variants was seen as apparently characteristic of ankylosing spondylitis blood. Reportedly, disease-linked clones are significantly enriched in ankylosing spondylitis patients' matched synovial fluid.

The V gene is TRBV6-2 or TRBV6-3, the J gene TRBJ2-7, with D perhaps assigned TRBD1 or TRBD2 (6 bases each). The TCR comes from a male donor with ankylosing spondylitis or in good health (not recorded which). The material sequenced was blood, either unsorted or a sorted T cell fraction (not recorded which). The CDR3: CASSSGGLLFEQYF. Here the CDR3 DNA reads TGTGCCAGCAGTTCTGGGGGGCTCTTATTCGAGCAGTACTTC.